This T cell receptor beta chain was obtained from a study of shared clonotypes between healthy human individuals. Across the study: Donors, aged 18 to 49, were a couple of women and a few men. Per-donor plates numbered three CD4 naive, three CD4 memory, two CD8 naive and one CD8 memory. Study-wide results and limits: In the sorted subsets, rarefaction showed sequencing was incomplete despite large depth.

The CDR3 sequence is 15 residues long. Germline V lookup: CDR1 KGHSH, CDR2 LQKENI. V lost 3 bases to trimming and J lost 7 bases; unmatched junction nucleotides: 6. Sequencing used immunoSEQ multiplex PCR; TCRdb keeps in-frame clones, though not all of them. The top ten clones hold under 0.6% of a sample with more than 1 million clones, around three quarters of them seen once. The healthy adult donors were HIV-negative and reported no recent acute infections or vaccinations. Concerning this clone itself: Its specificity is not known.

Specimen: memory CD4+ T cells from PBMCs. Subset denoted: CD45RA-negative fraction. This chain connects TRBV18 to TRBJ2-1; the match to TRBD2 covers 10 bases. This receptor was obtained from a man younger than 30 in good health. Some clones in this sample may be carry-over from other donors' samples. For the CDR3, the DNA is TGTGCCAGCTCACCTACTAGCGGGGCTAGAAATGAGCAGTTCTTC. Translated, it gives CASSPTSGARNEQFF.